This T cell receptor beta chain was identified during a study of blood T cell repertoires in COVID-19. This clone is a singleton in its sample. The ends were cut back, 5 bases at V and 6 bases at J, with 14 bases in the middle. This CDR3 region has 13 residues. Germline-derived CDR1 and CDR2 are SGHTA and FQGNSA. TCRdb keeps only in-frame clones here, not all; method: immunoSEQ multiplex PCR. The sample holds approximately 93,000 clones, around 67% seen once. This sequence was found in a man between 65 and 79 years old with COVID-19, enrolled during active disease. The source material was peripheral blood. The chain combines TRBV7-2 with TRBJ2-7; perhaps TRBD2 as D (5 bases). This CDR3 is CASSPPGFSEQYF. In DNA form, the CDR3 reads TGTGCCAGCAGCCCACCGGGATTTAGCGAGCAGTACTTC.